Shown below are 11 T cell receptor beta chains from a single sample sequenced in a study of response to subunit inactivated influenza vaccine (dated by TCRdb to between 2018 and 2020). Library prep was done by RT-PCR. TCRdb records Illumina HiSeq 2500 as the sequencer. Using fastp trimming at Q25 and MiXCR clonotype assembly, TCRdb reanalyzed the public sequencing data and kept in-frame beta chains. Every distinct CDR3 protein forms one entry, paired with its most common genes and DNA. For this sample there are 450,000 to 600,000 distinct CDR3 sequences; less than 7.5% appear just once. The ten largest clones add up to roughly 14% of the sample. Sequencing was performed on PBMCs from blood, taken less than 25 months after vaccination. These receptors originate from a man between 50 and 75 years old who received an inactivated influenza vaccine. Donor details come from another sample of the same person, matched by shared clones.

Comment on this clonotype: Compared with germline, one end of the junction differs, possibly owing to a read error. V gene TRBV12-3 or TRBV12-4 combines with J gene TRBJ2-7, with TRBD1 matching 9 bases. The CDR3 loop spans 14 amino acids. CDR3 DNA: TGTGCCAGCAGGCGGACAGGGGCCCCCTATGAGCAGTACTTC. Protein product: CASRRTGAPYEQYF.

The rearrangement joins TRBV12-5 to TRBJ2-3; TRBD2 aligns across 7 bases. Germline-derived CDR1 and CDR2 are LGHNT and FRNRAP. The CDR3 totals 15 residues. Trimming at V came to 1 base and at J to 12 bases, leaving 13 bases not matched to a gene. The CDR3 is CASGLAPDGLVAQYF. DNA for the CDR3: TGTGCTAGTGGTTTGGCACCCGACGGACTAGTTGCCCAGTATTTT. The complete variable domain, with remaining parts taken from reference TRBV12-5 and TRBJ2-3, reads DARVTQTPRHKVTEMGQEVTMRCQPILGHNTVFWYRQTMMQGLELLAYFRNRAPLDDSGMPKDRFSAEMPDATLATLKIQPSEPRDSAVYFCASGLAPDGLVAQYFGPGTRLTVL.

This clonotype came up many times. Because it lacks the conserved phenylalanine or tryptophan at the end, this CDR3 is likely a read error. Because the CDR3's place on the DNA is in doubt, the DNA is left out and the CDR3 is given as listed by TCRdb. The CDR3 is CAWTITRLP. V and J are TRBV30 and TRBJ2-7; the table's TRBD2 call for D was not verified on the DNA. Germline V gene sequence: CDR1 GTSNPN, CDR2 SVGIG (reference sequence). The CDR3 is 9 amino acids in total, end residues counted.

V gene TRBV11-1 combines with J gene TRBJ2-7, with 8 bases lining up with TRBD1. The ends lost 5 bases at V and 1 base at J; junction bases unmatched: 7. Germline values: CDR1 SGHAT, CDR2 FQDESV (reference sequence). The CDR3 has 15 amino acids. The DNA for the CDR3 is TGTGCCAGCAGCCAGAGACAGGGGCGATCCTACGAGCAGTACTTC. This gives the protein CASSQRQGRSYEQYF. Filled out from reference TRBV11-1 and TRBJ2-7, the complete variable domain reads EAEVAQSPRYKITEKSQAVAFWCDPISGHATLYWYRQILGQGPELLVQFQDESVVDDSQLPKDRFSAERLKGVDSTLKIQPAELGDSAMYLCASSQRQGRSYEQYFGPGTRLTVT.

The genes are TRBV11-3 and TRBJ2-2; a weak D match, TRBD2 (5 bases). The germline gives CDR1 SGHNT, CDR2 YENEEA. Between the trimmed V and J ends, which lost 2 bases and 0 bases, there was a span of 10 bases. The CDR3 contains 16 residues. CDR3 in amino acids: CASSLPGGANTGELFF. The CDR3 DNA reads as TGTGCCAGCAGCTTACCTGGAGGCGCGAACACCGGGGAGCTGTTTTTT.

This clonotype was found a few times. J is TRBJ2-3 and V is TRBV5-1, with 9 nucleotides matching TRBD2. The V gene's germline CDR1 is SGHRS and CDR2 YFSETQ. Trimming removed 0 bases from V and 2 bases from J; junction bases left unmatched: 10. This CDR3 has 18 amino acids. The CDR3 sequence is CASSLVSSGAITTDTQYF. In nucleotides, the CDR3 is TGCGCCAGCAGCTTGGTGTCTAGCGGGGCGATCACCACAGATACGCAGTATTTT. Looking up the rest from reference TRBV5-1 and TRBJ2-3 gives the full variable domain: KAGVTQTPRYLIKTRGQQVTLSCSPISGHRSVSWYQQTPGQGLQFLFEYFSETQRNKGNFPGRFSGRQFSNSRSEMNVSTLELGDSALYLCASSLVSSGAITTDTQYFGPGTRLTVL.

This chain connects TRBV7-2 to TRBJ2-5, with a weak D call TRBD2 (5 bases). The germline CDR1 and CDR2 sequences are SGHTA and FQGNSA. The CDR3 is 13 amino acids. V shed 5 bases and J shed 1 base, with 8 bases lying between them. CDR3 region: CASSQRTQETQYF. CDR3 nucleotides: TGTGCCAGCAGCCAGCGGACCCAAGAGACCCAGTACTTC. Filled out from reference TRBV7-2 and TRBJ2-5, the complete variable domain reads GAGVSQSPSNKVTEKGKDVELRCDPISGHTALYWYRQSLGQGLEFLIYFQGNSAPDKSGLPSDRFSAERTGGSVSTLTIQRTQQEDSAVYLCASSQRTQETQYFGPGTRLLVL.

The rearrangement links TRBV3-1 to TRBJ2-1, with 7 bases fitting TRBD1. CDR1 is LGHDT and CDR2 is YNNKEL in the germline V gene (reference sequence). CDR3 length equals 15 residues. The V and J ends lost 7 bases and 10 bases, in that order; junction bases with no gene match: 16. CDR3 region: CASTGTATLLGEQFF. The CDR3 DNA reads TGTGCCAGCACAGGGACAGCCACCCTTCTGGGCGAGCAGTTCTTC.

This clonotype was seen ten or more times. V usage is TRBV25-1 and J usage is TRBJ2-7; D may be TRBD1 (6 bases). Germline V gives CDR1 MGHDK, CDR2 SYGVNS. The CDR3 consists of 14 residues. Trimming shortened V by 5 bases and J by 2 bases, and 13 bases separated the two germline ends. The CDR3 DNA reads TGTGCCAGCAGTCAGGAGACAGGAGCCTACGAGCAGTACTTC. Translated, it gives CASSQETGAYEQYF.

This clonotype was picked up many times. The chain couples TRBV29-1 to TRBJ1-2; TRBD1 agrees at 11 bases. There are 14 residues in the CDR3. CDR1 is SQVTM and CDR2 is ANQGSEA in the germline V gene. Trimming took 6 bases from V and 7 from J; bases not matched to a gene: 10. This chain's CDR3 is CSVGGDRGIGGYTF. In nucleotides, the CDR3 is TGCAGCGTGGGGGGGGACAGGGGGATTGGTGGCTACACCTTC.

CDR3: CASSGGGTIYF. As DNA, the CDR3 is TGTGCCAGCAGCGGGGGCGGCACCATATATTTT. The rearrangement uses TRBV7-2 and TRBJ1-3; possibly TRBD1 for D (6 bases). This CDR3 has 11 residues. The V gene's germline CDR1 is SGHTA and CDR2 FQGNSA. V was cut by 5 bases and J by 9 bases, with 8 bases left in between.